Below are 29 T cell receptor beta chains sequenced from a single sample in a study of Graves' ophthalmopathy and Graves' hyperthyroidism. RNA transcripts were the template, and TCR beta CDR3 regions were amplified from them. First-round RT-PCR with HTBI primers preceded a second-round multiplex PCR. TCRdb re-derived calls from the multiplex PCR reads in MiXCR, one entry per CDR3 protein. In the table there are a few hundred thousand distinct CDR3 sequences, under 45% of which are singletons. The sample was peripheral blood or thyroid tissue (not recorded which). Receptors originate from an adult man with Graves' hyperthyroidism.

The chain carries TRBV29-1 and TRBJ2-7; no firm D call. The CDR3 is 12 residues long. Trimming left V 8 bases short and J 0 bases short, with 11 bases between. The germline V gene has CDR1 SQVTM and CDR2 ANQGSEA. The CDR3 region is CSLVGSSYEQYF. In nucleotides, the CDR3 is TGCAGCTTGGTGGGCAGCTCCTACGAGCAGTACTTC.

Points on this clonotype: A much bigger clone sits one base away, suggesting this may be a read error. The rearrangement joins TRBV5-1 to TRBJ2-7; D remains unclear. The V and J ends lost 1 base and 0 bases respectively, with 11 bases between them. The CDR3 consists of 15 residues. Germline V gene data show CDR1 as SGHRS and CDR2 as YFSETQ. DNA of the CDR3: TGCGCCAGCAGCTTGTCCCTTGAGACCTCCTACGAGCAGTACTTC. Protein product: CASSLSLETSYEQYF.

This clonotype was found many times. CDR3 residues: CSASGTGGDENGYTF. The CDR3, as DNA: TGCAGTGCTTCCGGGACAGGGGGCGACGAAAATGGCTACACCTTC. This chain links TRBV20-1 with TRBJ1-2, with 12 bases that match TRBD1. Germline-derived CDR1 and CDR2 are DFQATT and SNEGSKA (reference sequence). With V trimmed by 5 bases and J by 6 bases, 10 bases remained unmatched. The CDR3 length is 15 residues.

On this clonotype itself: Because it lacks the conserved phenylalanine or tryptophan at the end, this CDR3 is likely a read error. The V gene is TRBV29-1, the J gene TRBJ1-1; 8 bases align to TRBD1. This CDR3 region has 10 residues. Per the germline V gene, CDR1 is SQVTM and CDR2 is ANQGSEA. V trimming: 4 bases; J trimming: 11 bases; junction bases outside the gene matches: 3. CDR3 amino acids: CSVGTGFAFL. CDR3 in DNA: TGCAGCGTTGGGACAGGGTTTGCTTTCCTT.

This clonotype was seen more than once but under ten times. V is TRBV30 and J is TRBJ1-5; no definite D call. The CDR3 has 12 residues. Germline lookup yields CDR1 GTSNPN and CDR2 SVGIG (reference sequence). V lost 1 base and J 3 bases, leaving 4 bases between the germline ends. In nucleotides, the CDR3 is TGTGCCTGGAGTGAACCCAATCAGCCCCAGCATTTT. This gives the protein CAWSEPNQPQHF.

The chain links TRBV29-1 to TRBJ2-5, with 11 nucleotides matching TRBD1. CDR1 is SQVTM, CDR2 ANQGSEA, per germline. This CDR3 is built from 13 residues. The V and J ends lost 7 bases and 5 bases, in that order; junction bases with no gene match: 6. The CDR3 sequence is CSAGDRGSETQYF. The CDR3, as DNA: TGCAGCGCGGGGGACAGGGGGTCGGAGACCCAGTACTTC.

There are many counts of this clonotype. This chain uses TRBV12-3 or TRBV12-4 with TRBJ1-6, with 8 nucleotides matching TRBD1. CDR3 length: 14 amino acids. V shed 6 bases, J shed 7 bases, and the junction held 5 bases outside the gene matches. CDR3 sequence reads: CASSPGQGNSPLHF. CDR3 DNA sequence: TGTGCCAGCAGCCCAGGACAGGGCAATTCACCCCTCCACTTT.

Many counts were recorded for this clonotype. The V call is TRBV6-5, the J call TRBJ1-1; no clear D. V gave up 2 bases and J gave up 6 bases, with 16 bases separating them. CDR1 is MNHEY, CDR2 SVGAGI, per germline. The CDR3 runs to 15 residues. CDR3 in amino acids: CASSYTVSEGAEAFF. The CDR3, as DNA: TGTGCCAGCAGTTACACCGTCTCGGAGGGTGCTGAAGCTTTCTTT.

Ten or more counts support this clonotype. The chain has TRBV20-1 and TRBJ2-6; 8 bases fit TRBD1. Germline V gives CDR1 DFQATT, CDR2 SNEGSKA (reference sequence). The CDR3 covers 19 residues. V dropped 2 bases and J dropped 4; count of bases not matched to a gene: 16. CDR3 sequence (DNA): TGCAGTGCTAGAAGACCCCCTCTGGACAGGGATAAGGGGGCCAACGTCCTGACTTTC. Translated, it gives CSARRPPLDRDKGANVLTF.

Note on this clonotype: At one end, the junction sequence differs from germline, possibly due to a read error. The CDR3 DNA sequence: TGCGCCAGCAGCTCGACCTTTCACCGTCGGGACAGGGTCACCGAGCAGTACTTC. Translating it yields CASSSTFHRRDRVTEQYF. V usage is TRBV7-2 and J usage is TRBJ2-7, with TRBD1 identical over 9 bases. The germline V gene has CDR1 SGHTA and CDR2 FQGNSA. This CDR3 has 18 residues.

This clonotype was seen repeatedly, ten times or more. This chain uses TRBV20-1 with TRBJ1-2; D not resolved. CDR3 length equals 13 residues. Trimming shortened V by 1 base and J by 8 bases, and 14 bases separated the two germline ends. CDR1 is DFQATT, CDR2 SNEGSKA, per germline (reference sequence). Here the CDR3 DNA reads TGCAGTGCTAGAGTTTCGGCAGGAGGCGGCTACACCTTC. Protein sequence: CSARVSAGGGYTF.

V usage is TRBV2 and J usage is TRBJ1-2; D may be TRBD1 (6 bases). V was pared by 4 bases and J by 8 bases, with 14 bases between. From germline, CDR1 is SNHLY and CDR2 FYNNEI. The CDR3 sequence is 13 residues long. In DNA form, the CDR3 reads TGTGCCAGCAGTGCCGACAGGAGGGACGGCTACACCTTC. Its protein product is CASSADRRDGYTF.

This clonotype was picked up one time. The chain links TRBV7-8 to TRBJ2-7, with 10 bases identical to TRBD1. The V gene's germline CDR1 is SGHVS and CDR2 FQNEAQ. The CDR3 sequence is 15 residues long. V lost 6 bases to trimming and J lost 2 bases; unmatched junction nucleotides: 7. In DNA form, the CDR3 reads TGTGCCAGCAGGACCGGGACAGGGGACACCTACGAGCAGTACTTC. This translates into CASRTGTGDTYEQYF.

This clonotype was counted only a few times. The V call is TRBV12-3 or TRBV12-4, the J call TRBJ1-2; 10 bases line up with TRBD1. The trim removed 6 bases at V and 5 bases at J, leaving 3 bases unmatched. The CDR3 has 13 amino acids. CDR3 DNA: TGTGCCAGCAGAGTGGGACAGGGGTATGGCTACACCTTC. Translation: CASRVGQGYGYTF.

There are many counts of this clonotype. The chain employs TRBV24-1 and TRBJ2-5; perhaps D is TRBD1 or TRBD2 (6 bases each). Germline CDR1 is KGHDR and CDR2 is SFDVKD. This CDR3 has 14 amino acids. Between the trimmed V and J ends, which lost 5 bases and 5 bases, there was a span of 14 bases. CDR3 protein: CATSGGGLLETQYF. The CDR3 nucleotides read TGTGCCACCAGTGGAGGGGGGCTCTTGGAGACCCAGTACTTC.

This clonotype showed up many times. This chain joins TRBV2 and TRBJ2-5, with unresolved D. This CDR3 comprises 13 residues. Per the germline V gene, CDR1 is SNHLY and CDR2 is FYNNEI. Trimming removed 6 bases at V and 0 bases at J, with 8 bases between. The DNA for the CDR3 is TGTGCCAGCAGAACCTCGCACCAAGAGACCCAGTACTTC. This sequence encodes CASRTSHQETQYF.

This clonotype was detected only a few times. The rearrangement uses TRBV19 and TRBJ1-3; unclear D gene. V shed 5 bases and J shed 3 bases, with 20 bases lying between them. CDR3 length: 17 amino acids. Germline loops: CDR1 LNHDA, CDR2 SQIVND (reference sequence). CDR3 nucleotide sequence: TGTGCCAGTAGTCCTCTCGCCGGGAGGATCGATGGAAACACCATATATTTT. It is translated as CASSPLAGRIDGNTIYF. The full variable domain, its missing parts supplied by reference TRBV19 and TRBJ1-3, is DGGITQSPKYLFRKEGQNVTLSCEQNLNHDAMYWYRQDPGQGLRLIYYSQIVNDFQKGDIAEGYSVSREKKESFPLTVTSAQKNPTAFYLCASSPLAGRIDGNTIYFGEGSWLTVV.

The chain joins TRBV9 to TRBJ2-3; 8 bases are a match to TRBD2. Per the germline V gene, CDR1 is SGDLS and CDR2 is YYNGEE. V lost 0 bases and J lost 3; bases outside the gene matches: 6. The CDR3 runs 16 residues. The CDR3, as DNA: TGTGCCAGCAGCGTAGATCGAGCGGGAGTAACAGATACGCAGTATTTT. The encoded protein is CASSVDRAGVTDTQYF.

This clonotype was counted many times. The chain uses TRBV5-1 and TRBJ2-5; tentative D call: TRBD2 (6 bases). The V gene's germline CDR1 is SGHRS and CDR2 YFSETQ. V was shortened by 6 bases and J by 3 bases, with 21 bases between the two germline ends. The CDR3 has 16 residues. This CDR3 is CASNPFEGGREETQYF. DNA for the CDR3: TGCGCCAGCAACCCGTTTGAGGGAGGTAGGGAAGAGACCCAGTACTTC.

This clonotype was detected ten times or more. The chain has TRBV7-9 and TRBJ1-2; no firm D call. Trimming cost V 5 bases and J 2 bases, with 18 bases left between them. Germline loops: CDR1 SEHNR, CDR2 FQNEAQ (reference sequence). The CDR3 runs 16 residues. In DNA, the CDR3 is TGTGCCAGCAGCGCGACGGGAGCTGCCAAGAACTATGGCTACACCTTC. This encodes CASSATGAAKNYGYTF.

The DNA of the CDR3 is TGCGCCAGCAGTGACGGAAAAGGGGAGCTGTTTTTT. It is translated as CASSDGKGELFF. The chain is built from TRBV10-2 and TRBJ2-2; D gene ambiguous. Per germline, CDR1 WSHSY and CDR2 SAAADI. The V gene lost 3 bases and the J gene lost 8 bases, with 7 bases spanning the gap. The CDR3 length is 12 residues.

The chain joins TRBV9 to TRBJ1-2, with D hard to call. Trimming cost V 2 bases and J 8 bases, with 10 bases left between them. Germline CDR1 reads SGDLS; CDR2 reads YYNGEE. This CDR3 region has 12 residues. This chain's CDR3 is CASSVERQGYTF. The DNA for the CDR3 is TGTGCCAGCAGCGTTGAGAGGCAAGGCTACACCTTC. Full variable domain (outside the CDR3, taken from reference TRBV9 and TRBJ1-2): DSGVTQTPKHLITATGQRVTLRCSPRSGDLSVYWYQQSLDQGLQFLIQYYNGEERAKGNILERFSAQQFPDLHSELNLSSLELGDSALYFCASSVERQGYTFGSGTRLTVV.

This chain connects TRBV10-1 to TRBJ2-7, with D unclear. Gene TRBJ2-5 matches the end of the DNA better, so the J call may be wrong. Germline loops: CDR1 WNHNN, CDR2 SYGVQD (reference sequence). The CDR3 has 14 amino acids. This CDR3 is CASSESQQRETQYF. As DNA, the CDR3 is TGCGCCAGCAGTGAGTCGCAGCAGAGGGAGACCCAGTACTTC.

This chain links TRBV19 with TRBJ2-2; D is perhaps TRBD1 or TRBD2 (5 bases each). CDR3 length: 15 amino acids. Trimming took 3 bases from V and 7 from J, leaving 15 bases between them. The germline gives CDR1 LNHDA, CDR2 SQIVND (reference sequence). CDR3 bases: TGTGCCAGTAGTATTTCCGAGGGGACGAGCGGGGAGCTGTTTTTT. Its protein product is CASSISEGTSGELFF.

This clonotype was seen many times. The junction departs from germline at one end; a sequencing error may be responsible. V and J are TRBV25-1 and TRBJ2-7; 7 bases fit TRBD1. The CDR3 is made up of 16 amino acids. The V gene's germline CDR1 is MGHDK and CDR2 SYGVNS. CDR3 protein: CASNEESWDRTYEQYF. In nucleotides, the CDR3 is TGTGCCAGCAATGAAGAATCGTGGGACAGAACCTACGAGCAGTACTTC.

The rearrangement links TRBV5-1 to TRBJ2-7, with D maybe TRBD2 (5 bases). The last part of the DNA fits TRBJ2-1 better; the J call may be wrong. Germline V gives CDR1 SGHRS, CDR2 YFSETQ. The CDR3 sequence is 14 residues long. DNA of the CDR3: TGCGCCAGCATGGGGTCCCCCCCCGGAGGCGAGCAGTTCTTC. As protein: CASMGSPPGGEQFF.

CDR3 DNA: TGTGCCAGCCAGGCTAGCGGGAGCATGAACACTGAAGCTTTCTTT. The encoded protein is CASQASGSMNTEAFF. This chain uses TRBV7-9 with TRBJ1-1; D ambiguous. V lost 8 bases, J lost 0 bases, and 16 bases lay in between. Per germline, CDR1 SEHNR and CDR2 FQNEAQ (reference sequence). The CDR3 extends over 15 amino acids.

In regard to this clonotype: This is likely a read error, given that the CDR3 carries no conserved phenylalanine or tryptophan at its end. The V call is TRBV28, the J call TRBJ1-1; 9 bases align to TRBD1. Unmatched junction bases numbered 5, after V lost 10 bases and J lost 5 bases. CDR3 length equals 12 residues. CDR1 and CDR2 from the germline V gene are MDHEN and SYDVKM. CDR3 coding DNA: TGTGCCACAGGACAGGGGTATACTGAAGCTTTCCTT. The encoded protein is CATGQGYTEAFL.

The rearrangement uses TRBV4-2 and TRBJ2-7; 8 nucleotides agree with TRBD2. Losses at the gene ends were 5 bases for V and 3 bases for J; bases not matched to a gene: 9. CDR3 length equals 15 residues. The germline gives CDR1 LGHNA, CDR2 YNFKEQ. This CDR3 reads CASSLPPGLVYEQYF. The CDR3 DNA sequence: TGTGCCAGCAGCTTGCCTCCGGGACTAGTCTACGAGCAGTACTTC.